The text below deals with one T cell receptor beta chain. CDR1 is SGHTA and CDR2 is FQGNSA in the germline V gene. V lost 3 bases and J lost 8, with 17 bases in between. The CDR3 has 15 residues. This record belongs to a study of T-cell memory formation after mild COVID-19. Study-wide background: The two donors had largely donor-specific TCR clusters.

The 5'RACE method, run with constant-segment primers, produced TCR alpha and TCR beta cDNA libraries (carrying sample barcodes and UMIs). TCRdb re-called the 5' RACE reads through MiXCR, storing one row per CDR3 protein. The top ten hold about 8.2% of the sample, which has 550,000 to 600,000 distinct CDR3 sequences, about a fifth seen once. Sequenced: PBMCs or a T cell subset sorted from them (not recorded which). The chain has TRBV7-2 and TRBJ2-4, with D maybe TRBD1 (7 bases). The receptor was derived from an adult woman who had mild COVID-19 (a few samples of this study predate the infection). Cell type and time point are not known. CDR3 nucleotides: TGTGCCAGCAGCTTCCAGGGGGGCGCTTTGGACATTCAGTACTTC. Its translation: CASSFQGGALDIQYF. Full variable domain (remainder filled in from reference TRBV7-2 and TRBJ2-4): GAGVSQSPSNKVTEKGKDVELRCDPISGHTALYWYRQSLGQGLEFLIYFQGNSAPDKSGLPSDRFSAERTGGSVSTLTIQRTQQEDSAVYLCASSFQGGALDIQYFGAGTRLSVL.